This TCR beta chain was found in a study of human T cells and chemical hapten exposure. This CDR3 has 12 residues. V dropped 0 bases and J dropped 6 bases, with 5 bases sitting between them. CDR1 is SGDLS and CDR2 is YYNGEE in the germline V gene. Stated time point: healthy volunteer bleed at 2 weeks. Unfractionated whole blood yielded the extracted total RNA. TCRdb re-called the RACE reads through MiXCR, storing one row per CDR3 protein. The sample has some 50,000 distinct CDR3 sequences; about 4.1% are singletons. The chain uses TRBV9 and TRBJ2-3; D gene ambiguous. The TCR originated in a human donor in good health. Some clones in this sample may be carry-over from other donors' samples. The sequenced material came from whole blood. Here the CDR3 reads CASSVEADTQYF. CDR3 coding DNA: TGTGCCAGCAGCGTAGAGGCGGATACGCAGTATTTT.